A selection of T cell receptor beta chains follows, all from one sample in a study of cytomegalovirus exposure and HLA in healthy donors. Only in-frame clones appear in the TCRdb table, and some are missing; sequencing was by immunoSEQ multiplex PCR. The sample includes roughly 150,000 clones, roughly 81% of them seen just once. Sequenced input: PBMCs. The origin of the receptors is a man aged 25-40 years in good health and CMV-seropositive. The CDR3 runs from the conserved cysteine through the conserved F or W. Fields, in order: CDR3 protein, V gene, J gene, clone size. Part of the rows lack a size; the others show once, few, many or a class for expanded clones.

cdr3_aa: CASTKAGVAETQYF
v_call: TRBV6-6
j_call: TRBJ2-5
clone_size: -

cdr3_aa: CASSSQGRPSNQPQHF
v_call: TRBV19
j_call: TRBJ1-5
clone_size: -

cdr3_aa: CASRPGQNTGELFF
v_call: TRBV6-6
j_call: TRBJ2-2
clone_size: -

cdr3_aa: CASSRGDRGYEQYF
v_call: TRBV19
j_call: TRBJ2-7
clone_size: few

cdr3_aa: CASSPRTGVFSDTQYF
v_call: TRBV9
j_call: TRBJ2-3
clone_size: -

cdr3_aa: CASSLRSTGALQHF
v_call: TRBV6-5
j_call: TRBJ1-5
clone_size: -

cdr3_aa: CASSQDQGAGANVLTF
v_call: TRBV7-9
j_call: TRBJ2-6
clone_size: -

cdr3_aa: CASTSAGGHEKLFF
v_call: TRBV19
j_call: TRBJ1-4
clone_size: few

cdr3_aa: CASSESGQNYGYTF
v_call: TRBV25-1
j_call: TRBJ1-2
clone_size: -

cdr3_aa: CASSPLLAGLNTGELFF
v_call: TRBV4-1
j_call: TRBJ2-2
clone_size: -

cdr3_aa: CASSLDREIFQANTEAFF
v_call: TRBV11-3
j_call: TRBJ1-1
clone_size: -

cdr3_aa: CASSSSGTGFEKLFF
v_call: TRBV27
j_call: TRBJ1-4
clone_size: -

cdr3_aa: CASSYRAGGPHTQYF
v_call: TRBV6-5
j_call: TRBJ2-3
clone_size: -

cdr3_aa: CASSFQTHSGSSRDTQYF
v_call: TRBV7-2
j_call: TRBJ2-3
clone_size: -

cdr3_aa: CASSSERFSVNEQFF
v_call: TRBV7-8
j_call: TRBJ2-1
clone_size: -